The 24 T cell receptor beta chains in this list originate from one sample, sequenced in a study of blood T cell repertoires in COVID-19 (dated by TCRdb to the early 2020s). Library creation used the immunoSEQ multiplex PCR assay. Here the immuneACCESS table is served through TCRdb, limited to in-frame sequences with V and J called. Missing clones are a known gap in these copies; in checked studies unresolved V genes cover under half, and the rest lacks a known reason. The sample records approximately 69,000 clones, less than 90% of which are singletons. The ten largest clones represent roughly 18% of the sample. The source material was peripheral blood. All receptors come from a woman of 80 years or more with acute or convalescent COVID-19.

The genes are TRBV5-1 and TRBJ1-1, with TRBD1 matching over 7 bases. From germline, CDR1 is SGHRS and CDR2 YFSETQ. This CDR3 spans 14 amino acids. J gave up 5 bases and V 0 bases, and 4 bases lay outside the gene matches. CDR3 sequence: CASSLEGQKTEAFF. The CDR3 region has the DNA TGCGCCAGCAGCTTGGAGGGACAGAAAACTGAAGCTTTCTTT.

The genes are TRBV10-1 and TRBJ2-3, with 9 bases lining up with TRBD1. J was trimmed by 2 bases and V by 8 bases; bases with no gene match: 8. The germline V gene has CDR1 WNHNN and CDR2 SYGVQD (reference sequence). The CDR3 runs 15 residues. The CDR3 nucleotides are TGCGCCAGCTGTCCCGGGACAGGGTACACAGATACGCAGTATTTT. Its protein is CASCPGTGYTDTQYF.

The chain carries TRBV5-1 and TRBJ1-2; D perhaps matches TRBD1 (5 bases). This CDR3 has 15 amino acids. Trimming removed 4 bases from V and 4 bases from J, with 17 bases in between. The V gene's germline CDR1 is SGHRS and CDR2 YFSETQ. The CDR3 nucleotides read TGCGCCAGCAGCCCGCCAGGGCCGTCCGGCTATGGCTACACCTTC. Translation: CASSPPGPSGYGYTF.

V is TRBV27 and J is TRBJ1-1; 7 bases align to TRBD1. This CDR3 has 14 amino acids. V shed 2 bases, J shed 0 bases, and the junction held 0 bases outside the gene matches. Germline assignment: CDR1 MNHEY and CDR2 SMNVEV (reference sequence). The CDR3 DNA reads TGTGCCAGCAGTTTAGACAGGGTGAACACTGAAGCTTTCTTT. This gives the protein CASSLDRVNTEAFF.

The chain uses TRBV9 and TRBJ2-2; the match to TRBD2 covers 9 bases. With 5 bases clipped from V and 6 bases from J, the junction kept 8 bases outside the gene matches. Germline values: CDR1 SGDLS, CDR2 YYNGEE. CDR3 length: 15 amino acids. CDR3 amino acids: CASREAGGSSGELFF. The CDR3 coding sequence is TGTGCCAGCAGAGAAGCGGGGGGTAGTTCCGGGGAGCTGTTTTTT.

The chain recombines TRBV30 with TRBJ1-2; possible D gene TRBD1, 5 bases. The V gene's germline CDR1 is GTSNPN and CDR2 SVGIG (reference sequence). There are 14 residues in the CDR3. The V and J ends lost 2 bases and 5 bases respectively, with 15 bases between them. CDR3 sequence reads: CAWSRGALGYGYTF. The DNA of the CDR3 is TGTGCCTGGAGTCGCGGGGCGCTGGGATATGGCTACACCTTC.

This clone was seen more than once but under ten times. CDR3 coding DNA: TGCAGTGCTAGTAGCGGGAGCACAGATACGCAGTATTTT. This sequence encodes CSASSGSTDTQYF. The chain uses TRBV20-1 and TRBJ2-3, with 7 nucleotides matching TRBD2. Germline lookup yields CDR1 DFQATT and CDR2 SNEGSKA (reference sequence). The CDR3 covers 13 residues. With V trimmed by 3 bases and J by 0 bases, 0 bases remained unmatched.

This chain links TRBV3-1 (or the pseudogene TRBV3-2) with TRBJ1-2; unclear D gene. The germline V and J ends were trimmed by 3 bases and 5 bases, with 19 bases remaining between them. CDR3 size: 16 residues. CDR1 and CDR2 from the germline V gene are LGHDT and YNNKEL (reference sequence). This CDR3 is CASSHREAISSYGYTF. In DNA form, the CDR3 reads TGTGCCAGCAGCCACCGGGAGGCAATTAGCTCATATGGCTACACCTTC.

The V call is TRBV6-1, the J call TRBJ2-5, with D possibly TRBD2 on 6 matching bases. CDR1 MNHNS and CDR2 SASEGT come from the germline V gene. V was shortened by 2 bases and J by 4 bases, with 11 bases between the two germline ends. The CDR3 extends over 14 amino acids. DNA for the CDR3: TGTGCCAGCAGTGAACCCCGGCGGGGAGAGACCCAGTACTTC. Its translation is CASSEPRRGETQYF.

The gene calls are TRBV29-1 and TRBJ2-7; D remains ambiguous. Between the trimmed V and J ends, which lost 3 bases and 2 bases, there was a span of 8 bases. In germline, CDR1 is SQVTM, CDR2 ANQGSEA. This CDR3 region has 12 residues. The CDR3 sequence: CSVEADTYEQYF. The CDR3 region has the DNA TGCAGCGTTGAGGCTGATACCTACGAGCAGTACTTC.

This clone has more than one count but fewer than ten. The genes are TRBV7-9 and TRBJ1-2; 9 bases are a match to TRBD1. With V trimmed by 1 base and J by 7 bases, 7 bases remained unmatched. The CDR3 extends over 15 amino acids. Germline V gene lookup returns CDR1 SEHNR and CDR2 FQNEAQ (reference sequence). CDR3 amino acids: CASSLGEGTGFGYTF. Here the CDR3 DNA reads TGTGCCAGCAGCTTAGGTGAAGGGACAGGGTTTGGCTACACCTTC.

The chain couples TRBV6-5 to TRBJ2-7; D is uncertain. Trimming left V 0 bases short and J 0 bases short, with 9 bases between. Germline CDR1 reads MNHEY; CDR2 reads SVGAGI. There are 15 residues in the CDR3. In DNA, the CDR3 is TGTGCCAGCAGTTACTCGCCCCGGAGCTCCTACGAGCAGTACTTC. Its protein is CASSYSPRSSYEQYF.

V is TRBV27 and J is TRBJ2-1; 11 bases line up with TRBD2. CDR3 length: 16 residues. Losses at the gene ends were 5 bases for V and 3 bases for J; bases not matched to a gene: 6. Germline values: CDR1 MNHEY, CDR2 SMNVEV (reference sequence). The CDR3 DNA is TGTGCCAGCAGTCGCATTACTAGCGGGGGCTACAATGAGCAGTTCTTC. This translates into CASSRITSGGYNEQFF.

Only one count was recorded for this clone. V and J are TRBV3-1 (or the pseudogene TRBV3-2) and TRBJ2-1; D is possibly TRBD1 (5 bases). CDR3 length: 13 amino acids. Trimming removed 4 bases from V and 4 bases from J, with 8 bases in between. Germline values: CDR1 LGHDT, CDR2 YNNKEL (reference sequence). DNA for the CDR3: TGTGCCAGCAGCCCCGACAGATACAATGAGCAGTTCTTC. Translating it yields CASSPDRYNEQFF.

The chain joins TRBV5-6 to TRBJ2-1; D might be TRBD1 (8 bases). Trimming cost V 3 bases and J 0 bases, with 16 bases left between them. Germline CDR1 is SGHDT and CDR2 is YYEEEE. This CDR3 is built from 17 residues. In DNA, the CDR3 is TGTGCCAGCAGCTGGACAGGGCGGGAGAGCTCCTACAATGAGCAGTTCTTC. It is translated as CASSWTGRESSYNEQFF.

This clone was observed a single time. V gene TRBV5-1 combines with J gene TRBJ1-4; 8 positions agree with TRBD1. Germline CDR1 reads SGHRS; CDR2 reads YFSETQ. The trim removed 0 bases at V and 4 bases at J, leaving 5 bases unmatched. The CDR3 covers 16 residues. For the CDR3, the DNA is TGCGCCAGCAGCTTGGGGCAGGGGGCCGATAATGAAAAACTGTTTTTT. Its translation is CASSLGQGADNEKLFF.

The chain employs TRBV13 and TRBJ2-1; 9 bases match TRBD2. The CDR3 is made up of 16 amino acids. The J segment lost 7 bases and the V segment lost 4 bases, leaving 11 bases of the junction unmatched. Germline CDR1 and CDR2: PRHDT and FYEKMQ (reference sequence). CDR3: CASSSSLAGERNEQFF. The CDR3 DNA is TGTGCCAGCAGCTCCTCATTAGCGGGGGAGAGAAATGAGCAGTTCTTC. Combining the CDR3 with reference TRBV13 and TRBJ2-1 gives the whole variable domain AAGVIQSPRHLIKEKRETATLKCYPIPRHDTVYWYQQGPGQDPQFLISFYEKMQSDKGSIPDRFSAQQFSDYHSELNMSSLELGDSALYFCASSSSLAGERNEQFFGPGTRLTVL.

This clone was seen a few times. V and J are TRBV5-4 and TRBJ2-3, with D perhaps matching TRBD2 (6 bases). Germline V gene sequence: CDR1 SGHNT, CDR2 YYREEE (reference sequence). The CDR3 spans 14 residues. The ends were cut back, 0 bases at V and 6 bases at J, with 11 bases in the middle. CDR3 residues: CASSLAGSGDTQYF. CDR3 sequence (DNA): TGTGCCAGCAGCTTGGCCGGGAGCGGGGATACGCAGTATTTT.

The chain links TRBV9 to TRBJ1-3; 9 bases agree with TRBD1. V shed 1 base, J shed 4 bases, and the junction held 6 bases outside the gene matches. The germline V gene encodes CDR1 SGDLS and CDR2 YYNGEE. This CDR3 is 16 amino acids long. In nucleotides, the CDR3 is TGTGCCAGCAGCGTAAACACAGGGGGCGCCGGAAACACCATATATTTT. Translation: CASSVNTGGAGNTIYF.

In this sample, this clone turned up once. CDR3 in DNA: TGCGCCAGCAGCAACAGGGTGGGCCAGTACTTC. It codes for CASSNRVGQYF. The rearrangement joins TRBV5-1 to TRBJ2-5; a possible D gene is TRBD1 (6 bases). The CDR3 has 11 amino acids. Trimming pared 4 bases from V and 10 bases from J, leaving 11 bases between. In germline, CDR1 is SGHRS, CDR2 YFSETQ. Drawing the rest from reference TRBV5-1 and TRBJ2-5, the complete variable domain is KAGVTQTPRYLIKTRGQQVTLSCSPISGHRSVSWYQQTPGQGLQFLFEYFSETQRNKGNFPGRFSGRQFSNSRSEMNVSTLELGDSALYLCASSNRVGQYFGPGTRLLVL.

The chain employs TRBV5-1 and TRBJ2-7, with 8 bases aligning to TRBD2. This CDR3 has 15 residues. CDR1 is SGHRS, CDR2 YFSETQ, per germline. Losses at the gene ends were 4 bases for V and 3 bases for J; bases not matched to a gene: 9. The CDR3 coding sequence is TGCGCCAGCAGCCCGACTAGCGAGCCCGTCTACGAGCAGTACTTC. Translating gives CASSPTSEPVYEQYF.

The rearrangement links TRBV19 to TRBJ1-1; 7 nucleotides align to TRBD1. In germline, CDR1 is LNHDA, CDR2 SQIVND (reference sequence). The junction had 5 bases not matched to a gene; V was cut back by 3 bases and J by 4 bases. The CDR3 extends over 14 amino acids. The CDR3 protein is CASSIPGGSTEAFF. DNA of the CDR3: TGTGCCAGTAGTATTCCAGGGGGAAGCACTGAAGCTTTCTTT.

The chain combines TRBV25-1 with TRBJ1-2; no clear D gene. V was trimmed by 6 bases and J by 4 bases, leaving 6 bases between them. CDR1 and CDR2 (germline): MGHDK, SYGVNS. The CDR3 is 11 amino acids. Here the CDR3 DNA reads TGTGCCAGCAGCGAGTTCTATGGCTACACCTTC. Protein: CASSEFYGYTF.

The chain combines TRBV2 with TRBJ2-1, with 13 positions matching TRBD2. In germline, CDR1 is SNHLY, CDR2 FYNNEI. The ends lost 6 bases at V and 8 bases at J; junction bases unmatched: 7. The CDR3 covers 15 residues. For the CDR3, the DNA is TGTGCCAGCAGGAAAAGGACTAGCGGGGGCGATGAGCAGTTCTTC. Protein sequence: CASRKRTSGGDEQFF.